Presented here are 19 T cell receptor beta chains from one specimen sequenced in a study of memory CD4+ T cells and cytomegalovirus serostatus. The sort gate was single viable CD3+CD4+CD8-CD45RO+ cells for memory CD4+ T cells. The table came from immunoSEQ multiplex PCR; TCRdb's copy has only in-frame clones and leaves some out. The repertoire holds more than 45,000 clones, with around 74% as singletons. The specimen was memory CD4+ T cells from blood. The receptors here all came from an adult in good health and CMV-seropositive.

As for this clone: Other nucleotide sequences from this sample produce the same CDR3. The V call is TRBV2, the J call TRBJ1-2; no clear D gene. The V and J ends lost 1 base and 2 bases respectively, with 5 bases between them. Germline CDR1 and CDR2: SNHLY and FYNNEI. This CDR3 comprises 13 residues. CDR3 loop: CASSEGLNYGYTF. CDR3 DNA: TGTGCCAGCAGTGAAGGACTGAACTATGGCTACACCTTC.

This chain joins TRBV10-3 and TRBJ1-1; D gene unclear. The CDR3 is 15 amino acids. Germline V CDR1 and CDR2: ENHRY, SYGVKD. Trimming took off 0 bases at V and 1 base at J, with 9 bases between the two ends. This CDR3 reads CAISESKEQNTEAFF. Here the CDR3 DNA reads TGTGCCATCAGTGAGTCGAAGGAGCAGAACACTGAAGCTTTCTTT.

V is TRBV19 and J is TRBJ1-5, with TRBD1 matching 7 bases. The CDR3 is made up of 13 amino acids. J lost 3 bases, V lost 10 bases, and 6 bases had no gene match. Germline V gives CDR1 LNHDA, CDR2 SQIVND (reference sequence). The DNA for the CDR3 is TGTGCCACTCAGGGGGGGTACAATCAGCCCCAGCATTTT. It is translated as CATQGGYNQPQHF. The full variable domain, its missing parts supplied by reference TRBV19 and TRBJ1-5, is DGGITQSPKYLFRKEGQNVTLSCEQNLNHDAMYWYRQDPGQGLRLIYYSQIVNDFQKGDIAEGYSVSREKKESFPLTVTSAQKNPTAFYLCATQGGYNQPQHFGDGTRLSIL.

The rearrangement uses TRBV15 and TRBJ1-4; D is uncertain. CDR1 is LNHNV and CDR2 is YYDKDF in the germline V gene (reference sequence). The CDR3 consists of 15 residues. V was pared by 1 base and J by 6 bases, with 12 bases between. For the CDR3, the DNA is TGTGCCACCAGCAGAGTAAGGCCTATGGATGAAAAACTGTTTTTT. Its translation: CATSRVRPMDEKLFF.

The gene calls are TRBV6-5 and TRBJ2-6; TRBD1 is a possible D gene (5 bases). The CDR3 runs to 16 residues. V dropped 2 bases and J dropped 4 bases, with 12 bases sitting between them. Germline V lookup: CDR1 MNHEY, CDR2 SVGAGI. CDR3 in DNA: TGTGCCAGCAGTTACGGCCAGGGCGGCGGGGCCAACGTCCTGACTTTC. It translates to CASSYGQGGGANVLTF.

The chain carries TRBV18 and TRBJ1-1; maybe TRBD1 (6 bases). The V gene's germline CDR1 is KGHSH and CDR2 LQKENI. Between the trimmed V and J ends, which lost 3 bases and 5 bases, there was a span of 16 bases. This CDR3 comprises 15 residues. CDR3 coding DNA: TGTGCCAGCTCACCCTTACAGGGAGTTAGGACTGAAGCTTTCTTT. Residues: CASSPLQGVRTEAFF.

The chain has TRBV7-9 and TRBJ2-2; D possibly matches TRBD1 or TRBD2 (5 bases each). With 5 bases removed from V and 9 bases from J, the gap between germline ends came to 16 bases. The length of the CDR3 is 14 residues. The germline V gene encodes CDR1 SEHNR and CDR2 FQNEAQ (reference sequence). CDR3 bases: TGTGCCAGCAGCGTCGGGACCTCCCTCCGGGAGCTGTTTTTT. It yields the protein CASSVGTSLRELFF.

The rearrangement links TRBV7-3 to TRBJ1-1, with D possibly TRBD1 on 6 matching bases. Germline CDR1 and CDR2: SGHTA and FQGTGA. The V gene lost 5 bases and the J gene lost 4 bases, with 11 bases spanning the gap. This CDR3 region has 13 residues. The CDR3 nucleotides are TGTGCCAGCAGCACCTCAGGGGCCACTGAAGCTTTCTTT. Amino acid sequence: CASSTSGATEAFF.

This chain uses TRBV11-2 with TRBJ2-6, with D possibly being TRBD2 (5 bases). Germline V gives CDR1 SGHAT, CDR2 FQNNGV. V was shortened by 5 bases and J by 2 bases, with 13 bases between the two germline ends. CDR3 length: 16 amino acids. The CDR3 loop is CASSPGGSAGANVLTF. CDR3 in DNA: TGTGCCAGCAGCCCTGGCGGGTCAGCTGGGGCCAACGTCCTGACTTTC.

In DNA, the CDR3 is TGCGCCAGCAGTGAGCAGGGAAACTATGGCTACACCTTC. It encodes CASSEQGNYGYTF. The chain recombines TRBV10-1 with TRBJ1-2; possible D gene TRBD1, 5 bases. CDR1 and CDR2 (germline): WNHNN, SYGVQD (reference sequence). The CDR3 runs 13 residues. Trimming pared 2 bases from V and 2 bases from J, leaving 6 bases between.

J is TRBJ2-1 and V is TRBV5-6; the D gene is possibly TRBD2 (6 bases). V was clipped by 5 bases and J by 8 bases, with 20 bases between them. The V gene's germline CDR1 is SGHDT and CDR2 YYEEEE. The CDR3 sequence is 15 residues long. CDR3 sequence: CASRMGGAGLHEQFF. In DNA form, the CDR3 reads TGTGCCAGCAGGATGGGCGGCGCGGGGCTCCATGAGCAGTTCTTC.

This chain uses TRBV7-9 with TRBJ1-1, with 8 bases matching TRBD1. Trimming took 5 bases from V and 3 from J; bases not matched to a gene: 17. There are 18 residues in the CDR3. Germline V gene sequence: CDR1 SEHNR, CDR2 FQNEAQ (reference sequence). The CDR3 DNA is TGTGCCAGCAGCAAATACGGTCTCCGACAGGGGTCGTACACTGAAGCTTTCTTT. The encoded protein is CASSKYGLRQGSYTEAFF.

This chain links TRBV28 with TRBJ2-7; 9 nucleotides agree with TRBD2. In germline, CDR1 is MDHEN, CDR2 SYDVKM. The V gene end was trimmed by 6 bases and the J gene end by 9 bases; junction bases not matched to a gene: 12. This CDR3 is 14 amino acids long. CDR3 nucleotides: TGTGCCAGCAGCCCTACTGGCGGGGGGGCCATGCAGTACTTC. Its protein product is CASSPTGGGAMQYF.

The chain's CDR3 is CASSLAGSGNTIYF. CDR3 DNA: TGTGCCAGCAGCTTAGCAGGGTCTGGAAACACCATATATTTT. This chain joins TRBV7-9 and TRBJ1-3; unclear D gene. Germline-derived CDR1 and CDR2 are SEHNR and FQNEAQ (reference sequence). The CDR3 covers 14 residues. Trimming took off 0 bases at V and 1 base at J, with 4 bases between the two ends. The variable domain in full, completed from reference TRBV7-9 and TRBJ1-3, reads DTGVSQNPRHKITKRGQNVTFRCDPISEHNRLYWYRQTLGQGPEFLTYFQNEAQLEKSRLLSDRFSAERPKGSFSTLEIQRTEQGDSAMYLCASSLAGSGNTIYFGEGSWLTVV.

This clone was counted a single time. V and J are TRBV14 and TRBJ2-2; D not resolved. The CDR3 covers 15 residues. The V and J ends lost 1 base and 0 bases respectively, with 6 bases between them. Germline values: CDR1 SGHDN, CDR2 FVKESK. The CDR3 DNA follows: TGTGCCAGCAGCCAAGGGGCTTCGAACACCGGGGAGCTGTTTTTT. It translates to CASSQGASNTGELFF.

J is TRBJ1-2 and V is TRBV2; possible D gene TRBD1, 5 bases. The CDR3 length is 12 residues. Germline V gene data show CDR1 as SNHLY and CDR2 as FYNNEI. V gave up 10 bases and J gave up 6 bases, with 15 bases separating them. The CDR3 coding sequence is TGTGCCACCAGGAGGGACTCAGATGGCTACACCTTC. Translating it yields CATRRDSDGYTF.

The V and J genes are TRBV4-2 and TRBJ2-6, with 8 nucleotides matching TRBD1. Trimming removed 0 bases from V and 0 bases from J; junction bases left unmatched: 10. Per the germline V gene, CDR1 is LGHNA and CDR2 is YNFKEQ. The CDR3 is 20 amino acids. As DNA, the CDR3 is TGTGCCAGCAGCCAAGACTACCTTGACAGGGGAGACTCTGGGGCCAACGTCCTGACTTTC. This codes for CASSQDYLDRGDSGANVLTF.

J is TRBJ1-2 and V is TRBV5-6; no firm D call. The germline V gene has CDR1 SGHDT and CDR2 YYEEEE. The V end was cut by 7 bases, the J end by 12 bases, with 19 bases between. This CDR3 has 12 residues. The CDR3 loop reads CASGRGWWDDTF. CDR3 sequence (DNA): TGTGCCAGCGGGCGTGGATGGTGGGATGACACCTTC.

As regards this clone: The sample has other DNA sequences that encode this CDR3 too. The genes are TRBV9 and TRBJ1-1; no clear D gene. CDR1 SGDLS and CDR2 YYNGEE come from the germline V gene. V shed 0 bases and J shed 0 bases, with 6 bases lying between them. There are 14 residues in the CDR3. CDR3 loop: CASSVDPLNTEAFF. The CDR3 DNA reads TGTGCCAGCAGCGTAGATCCATTGAACACTGAAGCTTTCTTT.